This TCR beta chain was retrieved from a study of T cells in Graves' hyperthyroidism and ophthalmopathy. TCR beta CDR3 region amplification was performed from RNA transcripts. Researchers ran a first-round RT-PCR on the TCR CDR3 using the HTBI primer set. TCRdb itself ran the multiplex PCR reads through MiXCR, one entry per CDR3 protein. The data hold about 300,000 distinct CDR3 sequences, with about 14% observed a single time. This clonotype was seen at least ten times. No antigen is known for it. Diagnostic assessment was based on clinical symptoms, serum thyroxine and TRAb, thyroid ultrasound and orbital computed tomography. General observations from the study: In blood, most of the thyroid clonotypes expanded above 0.001 were also present.

The sequenced sample consisted of blood. The TCR comes from a woman in her twenties or thirties with Graves' hyperthyroidism that later progressed to Graves' ophthalmopathy.

In DNA, the CDR3 is TGTGCCAGCAGCTCAAAGGACAGTCTGGACACCGGGGAGCTGTTTTTT. Its protein is CASSSKDSLDTGELFF. The chain has TRBV7-2 and TRBJ2-2; TRBD1 might be the D (6 bases). The CDR3 is 16 amino acids. V was cut by 4 bases and J by 3 bases, with 15 bases left in between. The germline V gene encodes CDR1 SGHTA and CDR2 FQGNSA.